There are a few counts of the clone carrying this T cell receptor (beta chain). Its matching antigen is unknown. These data come from a study of molecular identifiers for immune sequencing clone quantification. Study as a whole: RNA from about 20,000 or 100,000 naive CD8 cells was split five ways in replicates, with four sequenced.

Study-wide points: Clones carrying above 20 RNA copies accounted for over 97% of effector molecules, under 1% in naive cells.

A CD8+CD4-CCR7+CD45RA+ phenotype served as the sorting definition for naive CD8 T cells. This CDR3 has 15 residues. Germline V gives CDR1 LGHNA, CDR2 YSLEER. Trimming cost V 1 base and J 4 bases, with 13 bases left between them. TCRdb re-called the PCR reads with MiXCR, one entry per CDR3 protein. Among about half a million distinct CDR3 sequences, around 23% were seen once, and the ten largest hold around 0.76%. This chain connects TRBV4-3 to TRBJ1-1, with D perhaps TRBD1 (5 bases). Sequencing input: naive CD8+ T cells from blood, with Jurkat cell RNA spiked in. The subset is: FACS-sorted CD8+CD4-CCR7+CD45RA+ naive T cells. This clonotype was obtained from a human donor in good health. Some libraries in this study had Jurkat cell RNA spiked in. The CDR3 nucleotides are TGCGCCAGCAGCCAAGCTCAGGGATCGGGCACTGAAGCTTTCTTT. Encoded protein: CASSQAQGSGTEAFF.